This T cell receptor beta chain derives from a study of response to subunit inactivated influenza vaccine. Findings and limits, study-wide: Each seasonal flu vaccination may recruit only limited new T cells, authors suggested.

The CDR3 length is 12 residues. Between the trimmed V and J ends, which lost 6 bases and 7 bases, there was a span of 12 bases. Germline lookup yields CDR1 MNHEY and CDR2 SVGAGI. This clonotype was detected only a few times. Its cognate antigen is unknown. TCRdb itself ran the RT-PCR reads through MiXCR, one entry per CDR3 protein. In the table there are fewer than 600,000 distinct CDR3 sequences, roughly 7.6% of which are singletons. The receptor comes from a man aged 45 to 70 who received an inactivated influenza vaccine. This sample comprised PBMCs from blood, obtained about 24 months after vaccination. The chain carries TRBV6-5 and TRBJ1-2, with TRBD1 as a possible D gene (6 bases). The chain's CDR3 is CASRKTGSGYTF. The CDR3 DNA reads as TGTGCCAGCAGAAAAACAGGGTCTGGCTACACCTTC.